Described below is a single TCR beta chain sequence and its context. Antigen unknown. The junction departs from the called germline gene at one end, perhaps through a read error. Preparing the TCRbeta library involved the use of unique molecular identifiers. TCRdb ran MiXCR on the PCR reads and lists one entry per CDR3 protein. This sample has around 190,000 distinct CDR3 sequences, with 5.5% to 7% found just once. The data were taken from a study of T-cell reconstitution after alpha-beta-depleted transplantation in children. Regarding the study as a whole: The study reportedly traced alpha-beta T cells about two months after transplant to several hundred expanded graft clones.

Germline CDR1 and CDR2: LGHDT and YNNKEL (reference sequence). The CDR3 contains 12 residues. J is TRBJ2-1 and V is TRBV3-1; the D gene could be TRBD1 or TRBD2 (5 bases each). The clonotype was recovered from a boy younger than 10 with acute lymphoblastic leukemia, due to receive a stem cell transplant. Sequenced here: PBMCs, sampled before TCRalphabeta/CD19-depleted stem cell transplant. The CDR3, as DNA: TGCCCCCGGGACGTGTCATCTAGTGAGCAGTTCTTC. This encodes CPRDVSSSEQFF.